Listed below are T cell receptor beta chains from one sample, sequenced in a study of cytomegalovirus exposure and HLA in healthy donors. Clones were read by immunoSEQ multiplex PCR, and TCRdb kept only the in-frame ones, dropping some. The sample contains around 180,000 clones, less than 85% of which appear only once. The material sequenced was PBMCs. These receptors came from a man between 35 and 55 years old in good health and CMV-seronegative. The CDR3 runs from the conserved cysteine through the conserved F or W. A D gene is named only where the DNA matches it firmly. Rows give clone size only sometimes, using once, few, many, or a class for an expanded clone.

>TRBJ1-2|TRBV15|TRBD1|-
TGTGCCACCAGCACCCGATTGACAGGGTCTGGCTACACCTTC
CATSTRLTGSGYTF
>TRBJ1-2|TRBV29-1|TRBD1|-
TGCAGCGTGGAACCGGGGGACAGGGGTGGCTACACCTTC
CSVEPGDRGGYTF
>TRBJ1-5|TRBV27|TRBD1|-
TGTGCCAGCAGTCGGCGACAGGGCCCTACGAGGGGCAATCAGCCCCAGCATTTT
CASSRRQGPTRGNQPQHF
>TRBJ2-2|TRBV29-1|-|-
TGCAGCGTCTCCTGGGGCGCCGGGGAGCTGTTTTTT
CSVSWGAGELFF
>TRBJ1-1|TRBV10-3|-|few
TGTGCCATCAGTCCAACCGACCGGAGCGAAGCTTTCTTT
CAISPTDRSEAFF
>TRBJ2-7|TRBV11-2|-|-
TGTGCCAGCAGCTTAGGGGCAGGGGCTGCCTACGAGCAGTACTTC
CASSLGAGAAYEQYF
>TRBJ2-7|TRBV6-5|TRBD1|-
TGTGCCAGCAGTTTCAACCGTGGGACAGGGGTTTACGAGCAGTACTTC
CASSFNRGTGVYEQYF
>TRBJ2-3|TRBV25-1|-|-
TGTGCCAGCAGGCAGACTAGCACAGATACGCAGTATTTT
CASRQTSTDTQYF
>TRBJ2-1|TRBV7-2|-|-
TGTGCCAGCAGCTTCGGCAATGAGCAGTTCTTC
CASSFGNEQFF
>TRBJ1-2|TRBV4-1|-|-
TGCGCCAGCAGCCAAGAAAAACAGGGACGGTTCTATGGCTACACCTTC
CASSQEKQGRFYGYTF